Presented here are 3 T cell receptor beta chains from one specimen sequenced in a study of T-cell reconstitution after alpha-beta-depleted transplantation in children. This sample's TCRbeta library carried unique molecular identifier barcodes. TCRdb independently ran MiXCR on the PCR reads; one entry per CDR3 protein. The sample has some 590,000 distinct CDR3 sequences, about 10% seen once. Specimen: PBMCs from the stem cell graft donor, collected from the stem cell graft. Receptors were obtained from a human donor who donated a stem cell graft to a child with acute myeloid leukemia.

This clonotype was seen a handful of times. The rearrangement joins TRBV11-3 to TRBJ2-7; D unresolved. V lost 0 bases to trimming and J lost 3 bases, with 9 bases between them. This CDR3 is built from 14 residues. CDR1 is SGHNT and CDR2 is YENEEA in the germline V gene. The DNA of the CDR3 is TGTGCCAGCAGCTTAGAGTCCCTCCACTACGAGCAGTACTTC. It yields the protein CASSLESLHYEQYF.

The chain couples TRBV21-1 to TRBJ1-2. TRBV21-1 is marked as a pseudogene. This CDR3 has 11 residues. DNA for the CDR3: TGTGCCAGCAGCCACTTATATGGCTACACCTTC. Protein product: CASSHLYGYTF.

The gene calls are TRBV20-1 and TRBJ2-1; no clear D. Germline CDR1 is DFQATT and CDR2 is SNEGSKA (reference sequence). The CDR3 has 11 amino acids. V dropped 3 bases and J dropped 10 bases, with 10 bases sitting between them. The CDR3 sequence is CSASDPPEQFF. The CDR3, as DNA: TGCAGTGCTAGTGATCCTCCCGAGCAGTTCTTC.